The 22 T cell receptor beta chains presented below share a single source sample, sequenced in a study of cytomegalovirus exposure and HLA in healthy donors. A multiplex PCR was run with 60 Vbeta primers and 13 Jbeta primers. Clones were sequenced by immunoSEQ multiplex PCR, and TCRdb holds only the in-frame ones, with some missing. The sample contains some 140,000 clones, about 74% of which appear only once. The sequencing sample was made of PBMCs. Every receptor here comes from a man aged 40-49 years in good health and CMV-seronegative.

This rearrangement joins TRBV28 to TRBJ1-4; no reliable D call. This CDR3 is built from 15 residues. Germline loops: CDR1 MDHEN, CDR2 SYDVKM. Trimming took off 5 bases at V and 8 bases at J, with 18 bases between the two ends. The CDR3 loop reads CASSPPLRLVEKLFF. The CDR3 nucleotides are TGTGCCAGCAGTCCGCCCCTGAGGTTGGTAGAAAAACTGTTTTTT.

This CDR3 reads CASSSAVREVWVGGYTF. The CDR3 coding sequence is TGTGCCAGCAGCTCTGCTGTCAGGGAGGTCTGGGTGGGAGGCTACACCTTC. J is TRBJ1-2 and V is TRBV7-9, with a weak D call TRBD1 (5 bases). V was shortened by 4 bases and J by 8 bases, with 26 bases between the two germline ends. Germline V lookup: CDR1 SEHNR, CDR2 FQNEAQ (reference sequence). CDR3 size: 17 residues.

This chain connects TRBV28 to TRBJ1-4; D remains ambiguous. The CDR3 spans 15 residues. V was cut by 9 bases and J by 3 bases, with 17 bases left in between. Germline V gene sequence: CDR1 MDHEN, CDR2 SYDVKM. The CDR3: CARNHHSRPNEKLFF. As DNA, the CDR3 is TGTGCCAGGAATCACCACAGCCGTCCTAATGAAAAACTGTTTTTT.

The genes are TRBV4-1 and TRBJ1-3; perhaps TRBD1 as D (5 bases). The CDR3 extends over 17 amino acids. Germline CDR1 is MGHRA and CDR2 is YSYEKL. V was shortened by 2 bases and J by 2 bases, with 16 bases between the two germline ends. The DNA of the CDR3 is TGCGCCAGCAGCCAACCAACAGGACGACGGACTGGAAACACCATATATTTT. Its protein is CASSQPTGRRTGNTIYF.

This rearrangement joins TRBV7-9 to TRBJ1-1; maybe TRBD1 (5 bases). Germline CDR1 and CDR2: SEHNR and FQNEAQ (reference sequence). Trimming cost V 8 bases and J 9 bases, with 16 bases left between them. CDR3 length: 12 amino acids. The CDR3 DNA follows: TGTGCCAGCCGCCGGCGGGGGGAGAAAGCTTTCTTT. It is translated as CASRRRGEKAFF.

V and J are TRBV5-1 and TRBJ2-7; 9 nucleotides align to TRBD1. Germline assignment: CDR1 SGHRS and CDR2 YFSETQ. The CDR3 extends over 16 amino acids. V lost 5 bases and J lost 5; bases outside the gene matches: 14. DNA of the CDR3: TGCGCCAGCAGTCCCGACTTGGGACAGGGTAGTGACGAGCAGTACTTC. It translates to CASSPDLGQGSDEQYF.

A few counts support this clone. V and J are TRBV27 and TRBJ1-1, with D tentatively TRBD1 (6 bases). Per the germline V gene, CDR1 is MNHEY and CDR2 is SMNVEV (reference sequence). The CDR3 consists of 15 residues. V shed 4 bases and J shed 6 bases, with 18 bases lying between them. The DNA for the CDR3 is TGTGCCAGCAGTTCTTTTACAGGGTATGTCGCTGAAGCTTTCTTT. It codes for CASSSFTGYVAEAFF.

The chain uses TRBV6-6 and TRBJ2-3; D might be TRBD1 (6 bases). The V gene lost 9 bases and the J gene lost 3 bases, with 16 bases spanning the gap. The CDR3 totals 14 residues. The V gene's germline CDR1 is MNHNY and CDR2 SVGAGI (reference sequence). Written as DNA, the CDR3 is TGTGCCAGTTCGCAGGGGAGTAGTACAGATACGCAGTATTTT. Its protein is CASSQGSSTDTQYF.

V gene TRBV5-1 combines with J gene TRBJ2-7, with D maybe TRBD2 (6 bases). CDR3 size: 13 residues. The germline CDR1 and CDR2 sequences are SGHRS and YFSETQ. Trimming removed 4 bases at V and 3 bases at J, with 11 bases between. CDR3 coding DNA: TGCGCCAGCAGCGGGGGACTCAGCTACGAGCAGTACTTC. Encoded protein: CASSGGLSYEQYF.

The V gene is TRBV7-6, the J gene TRBJ1-2; D is undetermined. The V gene lost 3 bases and the J gene lost 4 bases, with 15 bases spanning the gap. Germline CDR1 is SGHVS and CDR2 is FNYEAQ. This CDR3 has 15 residues. The CDR3 spells CASSLGGTASYGYTF. CDR3 nucleotides: TGTGCCAGCAGCTTGGGAGGAACAGCGTCCTATGGCTACACCTTC.

The rearrangement uses TRBV23-1 and TRBJ2-7; tentatively, D is TRBD2 (5 bases). Being an ORF, TRBV23-1 has a function that is uncertain. This CDR3 spans 15 amino acids. Trimming took 7 bases from V and 0 from J, leaving 16 bases between them. The CDR3 sequence: CASTPGGPTSYEQYF. Written as DNA, the CDR3 is TGCGCCAGCACGCCCGGCGGGCCTACCTCCTACGAGCAGTACTTC.

This chain joins TRBV25-1 and TRBJ2-7; D not certain. This CDR3 has 13 residues. Trimming removed 3 bases from V and 3 bases from J, with 9 bases in between. In germline, CDR1 is MGHDK, CDR2 SYGVNS. The CDR3 DNA reads TGTGCCAGCAGTGATGCGGCCCTCTACGAGCAGTACTTC. This sequence encodes CASSDAALYEQYF.

In the case of this clone: In the same sample, other DNA sequences code for this CDR3. The CDR3 sequence: CSVDRVNTEAFF. CDR3 in DNA: TGCAGCGTGGACAGGGTTAACACTGAAGCTTTCTTT. The chain combines TRBV29-1 with TRBJ1-1; TRBD1 matches 8 bases. The CDR3 length is 12 residues. In germline, CDR1 is SQVTM, CDR2 ANQGSEA. V shed 6 bases, J shed 2 bases, and the junction held 2 bases outside the gene matches.

The table lists this clone with a few counts. The chain recombines TRBV7-2 with TRBJ2-1, with D perhaps matching TRBD2 (5 bases). The CDR3 consists of 15 residues. CDR1 is SGHTA, CDR2 FQGNSA, per germline. Trimming removed 1 base from V and 0 bases from J, with 7 bases in between. CDR3 loop: CASSLGAVSYNEQFF. CDR3 DNA: TGTGCCAGCAGCTTAGGAGCGGTCTCCTACAATGAGCAGTTCTTC.

The genes are TRBV10-3 and TRBJ2-7, with D unresolved. The CDR3 is made up of 15 amino acids. V dropped 6 bases and J dropped 0 bases, with 15 bases sitting between them. Germline-derived CDR1 and CDR2 are ENHRY and SYGVKD. In nucleotides, the CDR3 is TGTGCCATCAGCCTAACAGACACCAGCTCCTACGAGCAGTACTTC. This gives the protein CAISLTDTSSYEQYF.

The chain carries TRBV2 and TRBJ2-5; D may be TRBD2 (5 bases). The CDR3 contains 13 residues. CDR1 is SNHLY and CDR2 is FYNNEI in the germline V gene. Deletions cut 8 bases from V and 2 bases from J, with 12 bases between. The CDR3 DNA reads as TGTGCCAGCTTGCGAGGGCCGCAAGAGACCCAGTACTTC. It encodes CASLRGPQETQYF.

The V and J genes are TRBV29-1 and TRBJ2-7, with 10 positions matching TRBD2. V shed 2 bases, J shed 0 bases, and the junction held 4 bases outside the gene matches. Germline assignment: CDR1 SQVTM and CDR2 ANQGSEA. The CDR3 has 15 amino acids. CDR3 loop: CSVESASGSSYEQYF. In nucleotides, the CDR3 is TGCAGCGTTGAATCGGCTAGCGGGAGCTCCTACGAGCAGTACTTC.

The gene calls are TRBV5-1 and TRBJ2-7, with 8 bases aligning to TRBD2. The CDR3 is 14 residues long. With V trimmed by 4 bases and J by 2 bases, 5 bases remained unmatched. The V gene's germline CDR1 is SGHRS and CDR2 YFSETQ. In DNA, the CDR3 is TGCGCCAGCAGCCGACCGACTAGCGCCTACGAGCAGTACTTC. This sequence encodes CASSRPTSAYEQYF.

This sequence joins TRBV5-4 and TRBJ1-2, with D possibly TRBD1 on 5 matching bases. V lost 0 bases, J lost 2 bases, and 11 bases lay in between. The CDR3 contains 15 residues. The germline V gene encodes CDR1 SGHNT and CDR2 YYREEE (reference sequence). The CDR3 sequence: CASSLAVGGNYGYTF. The CDR3 DNA reads TGTGCCAGCAGCTTGGCCGTGGGGGGGAACTATGGCTACACCTTC.

This clone was detected a few times. V gene TRBV6-1 combines with J gene TRBJ1-4; a weak D match, TRBD1 (5 bases). V lost 3 bases and J lost 3, with 14 bases in between. In germline, CDR1 is MNHNS, CDR2 SASEGT. This CDR3 is 16 amino acids long. The CDR3, as DNA: TGTGCCAGCAGTGATACTCAGGGTGCCTCTAATGAAAAACTGTTTTTT. Encoded protein: CASSDTQGASNEKLFF.

This clone was seen a single time. The rearrangement links TRBV27 to TRBJ2-5; D might be TRBD2 (6 bases). CDR1 and CDR2 (germline): MNHEY, SMNVEV (reference sequence). V lost 3 bases and J 5 bases, leaving 7 bases between the germline ends. The CDR3 consists of 12 residues. This chain's CDR3 is CASSFGGETQYF. CDR3 bases: TGTGCCAGCAGTTTTGGGGGGGAGACCCAGTACTTC.

The chain combines TRBV4-3 with TRBJ2-1; D call uncertain. The CDR3 sequence is 16 residues long. The V and J ends lost 1 base and 0 bases respectively, with 10 bases between them. Germline values: CDR1 LGHNA, CDR2 YSLEER. The CDR3 DNA is TGCGCCAGCAGCCAAGGTGGGCCCAGCTCCTACAATGAGCAGTTCTTC. Its protein is CASSQGGPSSYNEQFF.